This entry lists 13 T cell receptor beta chains sequenced from one sample in a study of CD8 T cells in Susac syndrome. A quantity of roughly 0.5 to 1 ug RNA underwent reverse transcription using random hexamers. TCRdb fed the immunoSEQ multiplex PCR reads into MiXCR, producing one record per CDR3 protein. Among 120,000 to 150,000 distinct CDR3 sequences listed, around 94% were seen once. Sequences were obtained from CD8+ T cells from PBMCs. The origin of the receptors is a human donor in good health.

The chain combines TRBV19 with TRBJ1-1; D is unclear. Germline V gene sequence: CDR1 LNHDA, CDR2 SQIVND (reference sequence). This CDR3 has 13 amino acids. The germline V and J ends were trimmed by 3 bases and 0 bases, with 5 bases remaining between them. The CDR3 DNA follows: TGTGCCAGTAGTATGTCAGTGAACACTGAAGCTTTCTTT. Encoded protein: CASSMSVNTEAFF.

This chain connects TRBV12-3 or TRBV12-4 to TRBJ1-5; a possible D gene is TRBD1 (6 bases). V lost 3 bases and J lost 3, with 9 bases in between. This CDR3 contains 14 residues. The CDR3 is CASSFRGVNQPQHF. The CDR3 DNA sequence: TGTGCCAGCAGTTTCAGGGGCGTCAATCAGCCCCAGCATTTT.

This clonotype was observed once. The CDR3 bases are TGTGCCTGGAGTGTAAGCGGGGAGCACCAGGTTTACAATGAGCAGTTCTTC. Residues: CAWSVSGEHQVYNEQFF. This chain connects TRBV30 to TRBJ2-1; 7 bases map to TRBD2. V trimming: 0 bases; J trimming: 4 bases; junction bases outside the gene matches: 12. Germline V lookup: CDR1 GTSNPN, CDR2 SVGIG (reference sequence). The CDR3 has 17 residues.

This clonotype has just one count. This chain uses TRBV6-2 or TRBV6-3 with TRBJ1-5; D perhaps matches TRBD1 (5 bases). This CDR3 is built from 14 residues. Trimming removed 5 bases from V and 2 bases from J, with 10 bases in between. Germline CDR1 MNHEY, CDR2 SVGEGT. The CDR3 region is CASSPLTGNQPQHF. The CDR3 DNA reads TGTGCCAGCAGTCCCCTGACAGGCAATCAGCCCCAGCATTTT.

As to this clonotype: At one of its ends the junction is not consistent with the germline gene, which may arise from a read error. The chain couples TRBV27 to TRBJ2-4; D is perhaps TRBD1 or TRBD2 (6 bases each). This CDR3 has 16 residues. CDR1 and CDR2 from the germline V gene are MNHEY and SMNVEV (reference sequence). The CDR3 DNA reads TGTGCCAGCAGTTTATCCCCGAGGGGGGCCATAAACATTCAGTACTTC. This translates into CASSLSPRGAINIQYF.

The chain is built from TRBV12-3 or TRBV12-4 and TRBJ2-7; D tentatively fits TRBD1 or TRBD2 (5 bases each). This CDR3 is built from 13 residues. V was cut by 8 bases and J by 1 base, with 12 bases left in between. The CDR3 is CASGVGTSYEQYF. CDR3 DNA sequence: TGTGCCAGCGGAGTGGGGACGTCCTACGAGCAGTACTTC.

V usage is TRBV2 and J usage is TRBJ2-7; D may match TRBD1 or TRBD2 (5 bases each). Per germline, CDR1 SNHLY and CDR2 FYNNEI. The CDR3 consists of 14 residues. V lost 7 bases and J 5 bases, leaving 18 bases between the germline ends. This CDR3 reads CASTPGPSIDEQYF. The CDR3 nucleotides read TGTGCCAGCACCCCGGGACCATCCATCGACGAGCAGTACTTC.

Only one count was recorded for this clonotype. This rearrangement joins TRBV20-1 to TRBJ1-4, with D unclear. The ends were cut back, 4 bases at V and 3 bases at J, with 12 bases in the middle. Germline CDR1 and CDR2: DFQATT and SNEGSKA (reference sequence). The CDR3 contains 14 residues. The CDR3 DNA is TGCAGTGCTACCTCAGGAGATTCTAATGAAAAACTGTTTTTT. It encodes CSATSGDSNEKLFF.

The rearrangement joins TRBV7-2 to TRBJ2-7; no definite D call. Germline CDR1 and CDR2: SGHTA and FQGNSA. The ends were cut back, 5 bases at V and 5 bases at J, with 19 bases in the middle. This CDR3 contains 15 residues. The CDR3 region has the DNA TGTGCCAGCAGCGTACTGGACGGAGCTGGGGACGAGCAGTACTTC. Its translation: CASSVLDGAGDEQYF.

This clonotype turned up a few times. The rearrangement links TRBV27 to TRBJ2-1; the D gene is possibly TRBD2 (5 bases). Germline lookup yields CDR1 MNHEY and CDR2 SMNVEV (reference sequence). CDR3 length: 12 amino acids. The V end lost 5 bases, the J end lost 8 bases, and 10 bases lay between the germline ends. The CDR3 coding sequence is TGTGCCAGCAGTCCCCGGGGTGATGAGCAGTTCTTC. Encoded protein: CASSPRGDEQFF.

CDR3 nucleotides: TGTGCCAGCAGCCTGGGTTGGGGGGAGGTGGCCGGGGAGCTGTTTTTT. Translated, it gives CASSLGWGEVAGELFF. This sequence joins TRBV28 and TRBJ2-2, with D maybe TRBD2 (6 bases). From germline, CDR1 is MDHEN and CDR2 SYDVKM. This CDR3 region has 16 residues. The V and J ends lost 6 bases and 6 bases respectively, with 20 bases between them.

The rearrangement joins TRBV29-1 to TRBJ1-1, with TRBD1 as a possible D gene (6 bases). Germline values: CDR1 SQVTM, CDR2 ANQGSEA. Trimming left V 5 bases short and J 4 bases short, with 20 bases between. The CDR3 extends over 15 amino acids. The DNA for the CDR3 is TGCAGCGTTCCCCACTCCTTGGGGGCGGTCACTGAAGCTTTCTTT. Translation: CSVPHSLGAVTEAFF.

This chain links TRBV6-5 with TRBJ2-7; D is ambiguous. The CDR3 loop spans 13 amino acids. Germline loops: CDR1 MNHEY, CDR2 SVGAGI. Trimming removed 0 bases from V and 7 bases from J, with 10 bases in between. The CDR3 loop is CASSYSDGPEQYF. The CDR3 DNA is TGTGCCAGCAGTTACTCGGACGGACCAGAGCAGTACTTC.